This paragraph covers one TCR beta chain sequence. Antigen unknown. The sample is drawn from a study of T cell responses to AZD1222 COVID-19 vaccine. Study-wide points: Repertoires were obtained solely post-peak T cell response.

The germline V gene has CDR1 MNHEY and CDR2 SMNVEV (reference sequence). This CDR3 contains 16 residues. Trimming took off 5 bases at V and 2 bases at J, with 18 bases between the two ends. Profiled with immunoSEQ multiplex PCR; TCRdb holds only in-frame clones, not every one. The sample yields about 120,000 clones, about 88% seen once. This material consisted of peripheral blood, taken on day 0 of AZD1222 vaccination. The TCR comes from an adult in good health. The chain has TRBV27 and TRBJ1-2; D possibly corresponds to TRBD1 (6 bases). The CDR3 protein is CASSPIGEQGNYGYTF. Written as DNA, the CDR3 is TGTGCCAGCAGTCCCATAGGGGAACAGGGAAACTATGGCTACACCTTC.